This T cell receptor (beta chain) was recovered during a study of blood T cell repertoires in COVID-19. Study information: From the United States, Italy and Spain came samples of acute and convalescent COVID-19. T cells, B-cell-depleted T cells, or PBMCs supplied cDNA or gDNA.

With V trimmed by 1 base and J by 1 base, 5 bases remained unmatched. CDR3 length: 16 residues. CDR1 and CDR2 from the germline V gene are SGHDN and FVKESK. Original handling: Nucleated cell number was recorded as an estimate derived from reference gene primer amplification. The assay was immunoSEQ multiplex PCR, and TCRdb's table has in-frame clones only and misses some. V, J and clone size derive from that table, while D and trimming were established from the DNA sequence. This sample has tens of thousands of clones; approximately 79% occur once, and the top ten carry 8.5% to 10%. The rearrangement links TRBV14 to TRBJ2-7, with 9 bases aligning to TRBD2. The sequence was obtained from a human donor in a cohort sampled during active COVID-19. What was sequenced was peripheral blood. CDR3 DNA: TGTGCCAGCAGCCAAGGGCCAGCGGGAGGATCCTACGAGCAGTACTTC. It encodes CASSQGPAGGSYEQYF.